This T cell receptor beta chain is from a study of blood T cell repertoires in COVID-19 (dated by TCRdb to 2018 to 2020). Background on the whole study: Samples from collaborators originated in the United States, Italy and Spain and spanned both the acute and convalescent phases of COVID-19. HLA class I and class II types, where available, came from metadata supplied by the sample provider rather than from assay-based typing. The prospective study material was composed of cDNA or gDNA derived from T cells, B-cell-depleted T cells, or PBMCs. The repertoires were released in a freely available public database meant as a resource for research on the immune response to SARS-CoV-2. The dataset comprised deeply sampled blood TCRbeta repertoires from subjects exposed to, actively infected with, or recovered from COVID-19. The sample metadata nearly always contained a de-identified subject ID, COVID-19 status, age in years and sex. Samples were obtained from the ongoing ImmuneRACE study (first 160 participants) and from 1,254 subjects provided by 6 global collaborators.

Overall study results and their limits: How much clinical and demographic metadata was included differed by source and by participant, and the metadata was provided uncurated.

TCRbeta CDR3 regions were amplified from genomic DNA using the immunoSEQ Assay, a bias-controlled multiplex PCR. As for how the authors treated the data: The number of nucleated cells in each sample was estimated by amplification of reference gene primers within the assay. Sequence reads were collapsed and filtered to measure the absolute abundance of every unique TCRbeta CDR3 rearrangement. Productive Simpson clonality was computed per sample as the square root of Simpson's diversity index over productive rearrangements. Held by TCRdb, this immuneACCESS table contains in-frame sequences only and omits some clones. Under half of the omission traces to an unresolved V gene where checked; the cause of the rest is unknown. V, J and clone size are taken as reported in that table, and D and trimming were inferred from the DNA itself. This sample gives about 180,000 clones in total; more than 70% of them show up just once. The ten largest make up around a sixth of the sample.

Concerning this clone: It lacks a known antigen. Within one base of it there is no much larger clone, and no base qualities were kept.

The CDR3 spans 15 residues, from the cysteine through the phenylalanine. Of all the DNA, just the CDR3 is kept, 45 bases in frame from base 1. In the germline V gene, CDR1 corresponds to MGHDK and CDR2 to SYGVNS. Trimming removed 4 bases from V and 0 bases from J, leaving 12 bases between the germline ends. At one collaborating source in Seattle, patients were enrolled during active infection and were followed longitudinally through the course of disease. Collaborating institutions collected whole blood in K2EDTA tubes following their own protocols. For TCRbeta analysis, collaborator samples were shipped as frozen whole blood, as isolated PBMCs, or as DNA extracted from either sample type.

Source material: peripheral blood. The clonotype was recovered from a person between 70 and 80 years old with COVID-19, enrolled during active disease. The chain was built from TRBV25-1 and TRBJ1-1; perhaps TRBD1 is the D gene, with 6 bases matching. This receptor carries the CDR3 CASSVGGRMNTEAFF. DNA sequence: TGTGCCAGCAGTGTGGGGGGGCGCATGAACACTGAAGCTTTCTTT.